This T cell receptor beta chain was captured by sequencing in a study of identical twins. The V end was cut by 1 base, the J end by 5 bases, with 11 bases between. Per germline, CDR1 WSHSY and CDR2 SAAADI. This CDR3 is built from 14 residues. TCRdb re-called the 5' RACE reads with MiXCR, one entry per CDR3 protein. The data hold about 470,000 distinct CDR3 sequences, with about 24% observed a single time. In addition, the sample was reused for a study of T cells expressing NK-cell markers. In that study: Among CD8+ T cells from over 5 donors, dominant NKG2C+ clonotypes accounted for about 1.0-7.0%.

The V gene is TRBV10-2, the J gene TRBJ1-1, with unresolved D. The source is a woman between 18 and 29 years old in good health. The source material was CD4+ T cells sorted from blood. The CDR3 loop reads CASSELGLGTEAFF. The DNA of the CDR3 is TGCGCCAGCAGTGAGTTAGGACTTGGGACTGAAGCTTTCTTT.